The rows below give T cell receptor beta chains drawn from one sample of a study of cytomegalovirus exposure and HLA in healthy donors. Measured with immunoSEQ multiplex PCR; TCRdb has only the in-frame clones, and not every one. The sample shows 90,000 to 150,000 clones, over 65% of them seen only once. The material sequenced was PBMCs. The receptors stem from a woman aged 25 to 39 in good health and CMV-seropositive. Each CDR3 is given with its conserved first and last residue. The D gene is left open where the match is weak. Clone size appears in some rows only: once, few, many, or a class for an expanded clone.

D gene: NA; CDR3 length: 16; J gene: TRBJ2-6; clone size: NA; V gene: TRBV29-1; CDR3 DNA: TGCAGCGGTCGGTGGCAGGGAAGCTCTGGGGCCAACGTCCTGACTTTC; CDR3 protein: CSGRWQGSSGANVLTF
D gene: NA; CDR3 length: 13; J gene: TRBJ1-6; clone size: few; V gene: TRBV28; CDR3 DNA: TGTGCCAGCAGTTTAGGAGGGAGTTCACCCCTCCACTTT; CDR3 protein: CASSLGGSSPLHF
D gene: NA; CDR3 length: 15; J gene: TRBJ1-3; clone size: NA; V gene: TRBV4-3; CDR3 DNA: TGCGCCAGCAGCCAAGATTCGGCAGGGAGAAACACCATATATTTT; CDR3 protein: CASSQDSAGRNTIYF
D gene: NA; CDR3 length: 15; J gene: TRBJ1-1; clone size: NA; V gene: TRBV7-2; CDR3 DNA: TGTGCCAGCAGCACAACACCCAACCTGAACACTGAAGCTTTCTTT; CDR3 protein: CASSTTPNLNTEAFF
D gene: TRBD2; CDR3 length: 15; J gene: TRBJ2-1; clone size: NA; V gene: TRBV18; CDR3 DNA: TGTGCCAGCTCACGCTCAGCGGGGGCCCTAGAGGCGCAGTTCTTC; CDR3 protein: CASSRSAGALEAQFF
D gene: NA; CDR3 length: 17; J gene: TRBJ2-2; clone size: NA; V gene: TRBV5-1; CDR3 DNA: TGCGCCAGCAGCGCCTCGCCCCCCGCCCCAGGTCCCGGGGAGCTGTTTTTT; CDR3 protein: CASSASPPAPGPGELFF
D gene: NA; CDR3 length: 15; J gene: TRBJ1-2; clone size: few; V gene: TRBV5-6; CDR3 DNA: TGTGCCAGCAGCTTGCGACGGGTCCTCAGAAATGGCTACACCTTC; CDR3 protein: CASSLRRVLRNGYTF
D gene: TRBD1; CDR3 length: 13; J gene: TRBJ2-7; clone size: NA; V gene: TRBV7-2; CDR3 DNA: TGTGCCAGCACCCTGTCAGGGGGCGCAGAACAGTACTTC; CDR3 protein: CASTLSGGAEQYF
D gene: NA; CDR3 length: 14; J gene: TRBJ2-3; clone size: NA; V gene: TRBV11-3; CDR3 DNA: TGTGCCAGCAGCTTAGGAGTGGGCACAGATACGCAGTATTTT; CDR3 protein: CASSLGVGTDTQYF
D gene: NA; CDR3 length: 18; J gene: TRBJ1-4; clone size: NA; V gene: TRBV11-2; CDR3 DNA: TGTGCCAGCAGCTTAAGGCGGACAGAGTATGCAACTAATGAAAAACTGTTTTTT; CDR3 protein: CASSLRRTEYATNEKLFF
D gene: NA; CDR3 length: 12; J gene: TRBJ2-3; clone size: NA; V gene: TRBV6-5; CDR3 DNA: TGTGCCGTCACTAGTGGCACAGATACGCAGTATTTT; CDR3 protein: CAVTSGTDTQYF
D gene: TRBD1; CDR3 length: 16; J gene: TRBJ1-5; clone size: few; V gene: TRBV11-2; CDR3 DNA: TGTGCCAGCAGCTTAGGGTCAGGGGGCAATATTCAGCCCCAGCATTTT; CDR3 protein: CASSLGSGGNIQPQHF
D gene: TRBD2; CDR3 length: 16; J gene: TRBJ2-1; clone size: once; V gene: TRBV5-1; CDR3 DNA: TGCGCCAGCAGCTTTAGAGGACTAGCGGGTTACAATGAGCAGTTCTTC; CDR3 protein: CASSFRGLAGYNEQFF
D gene: TRBD1; CDR3 length: 14; J gene: TRBJ1-1; clone size: NA; V gene: TRBV6-5; CDR3 DNA: TGTGCCAGCCGCGGAATAGGGGGCAACACTGAAGCTTTCTTT; CDR3 protein: CASRGIGGNTEAFF
D gene: NA; CDR3 length: 13; J gene: TRBJ1-4; clone size: NA; V gene: TRBV5-5; CDR3 DNA: TGTGCCAGCAGCTTGCTAGCTAATGAAAAACTGTTTTTT; CDR3 protein: CASSLLANEKLFF
D gene: TRBD1; CDR3 length: 17; J gene: TRBJ2-3; clone size: NA; V gene: TRBV28; CDR3 DNA: TGTGCCAGCAGTGACAGGGGGAGGGGGTACAACACAGATACGCAGTATTTT; CDR3 protein: CASSDRGRGYNTDTQYF
D gene: NA; CDR3 length: 13; J gene: TRBJ1-1; clone size: NA; V gene: TRBV6-1; CDR3 DNA: TGTGCCAGTAGGGGAGGCTTGAACACTGAAGCTTTCTTT; CDR3 protein: CASRGGLNTEAFF
D gene: TRBD1; CDR3 length: 15; J gene: TRBJ2-3; clone size: NA; V gene: TRBV28; CDR3 DNA: TGTGCCAGCAGTTCAGACAGGGGCGGCACAGATACGCAGTATTTT; CDR3 protein: CASSSDRGGTDTQYF
D gene: NA; CDR3 length: 15; J gene: TRBJ2-1; clone size: NA; V gene: TRBV28; CDR3 DNA: TGTGCCAGCAGTTTATATCGGGACACCCACAATGAGCAGTTCTTC; CDR3 protein: CASSLYRDTHNEQFF
D gene: NA; CDR3 length: 13; J gene: TRBJ2-3; clone size: NA; V gene: TRBV10-3; CDR3 DNA: TGTGCCAGTCGACAGCCCCAGGCAGATACGCAGTATTTT; CDR3 protein: CASRQPQADTQYF
D gene: NA; CDR3 length: 12; J gene: TRBJ1-1; clone size: NA; V gene: TRBV6-5; CDR3 DNA: TGTGCCAGCAGTTGGATGGGAGGTGAAGCTTTCTTT; CDR3 protein: CASSWMGGEAFF
D gene: NA; CDR3 length: 13; J gene: TRBJ2-4; clone size: NA; V gene: TRBV30; CDR3 DNA: TGTGCCTGGAGTGTACCCGGGGTGGACATTCAGTACTTC; CDR3 protein: CAWSVPGVDIQYF
D gene: TRBD1; CDR3 length: 13; J gene: TRBJ1-2; clone size: NA; V gene: TRBV2; CDR3 DNA: TGTGCCAGCAGTGAATCCCGGGACAGTCAGTACACCTTC; CDR3 protein: CASSESRDSQYTF
D gene: NA; CDR3 length: 13; J gene: TRBJ2-7; clone size: few; V gene: TRBV7-3; CDR3 DNA: TGTGCCAGCAGCTTAGGGGCATCCTACGAGCAGTACTTC; CDR3 protein: CASSLGASYEQYF
D gene: NA; CDR3 length: 14; J gene: TRBJ1-4; clone size: NA; V gene: TRBV7-9; CDR3 DNA: TGTGCCAGCAGCTCGGACAAGCATAATGAAAAACTGTTTTTT; CDR3 protein: CASSSDKHNEKLFF
D gene: NA; CDR3 length: 14; J gene: TRBJ2-2; clone size: NA; V gene: TRBV6-4; CDR3 DNA: TGTGCCAGCAGTGAACTGCCTAGCACCGGGGAGCTGTTTTTT; CDR3 protein: CASSELPSTGELFF
D gene: NA; CDR3 length: 14; J gene: TRBJ2-5; clone size: NA; V gene: TRBV5-1; CDR3 DNA: TGCGCCAGCAGCCTGCAGGGTGGCCAAGAGACCCAGTACTTC; CDR3 protein: CASSLQGGQETQYF
D gene: NA; CDR3 length: 16; J gene: TRBJ1-4; clone size: NA; V gene: TRBV7-9; CDR3 DNA: TGTTCCAGCAGCTCCCGTGGGGCAGCCGGTAATGAAAAACTGTTTTTT; CDR3 protein: CSSSSRGAAGNEKLFF
D gene: NA; CDR3 length: 13; J gene: TRBJ1-6; clone size: NA; V gene: TRBV30; CDR3 DNA: TGTGCCTGGACCCAGGGGTATAATTCACCCCTCCACTTT; CDR3 protein: CAWTQGYNSPLHF